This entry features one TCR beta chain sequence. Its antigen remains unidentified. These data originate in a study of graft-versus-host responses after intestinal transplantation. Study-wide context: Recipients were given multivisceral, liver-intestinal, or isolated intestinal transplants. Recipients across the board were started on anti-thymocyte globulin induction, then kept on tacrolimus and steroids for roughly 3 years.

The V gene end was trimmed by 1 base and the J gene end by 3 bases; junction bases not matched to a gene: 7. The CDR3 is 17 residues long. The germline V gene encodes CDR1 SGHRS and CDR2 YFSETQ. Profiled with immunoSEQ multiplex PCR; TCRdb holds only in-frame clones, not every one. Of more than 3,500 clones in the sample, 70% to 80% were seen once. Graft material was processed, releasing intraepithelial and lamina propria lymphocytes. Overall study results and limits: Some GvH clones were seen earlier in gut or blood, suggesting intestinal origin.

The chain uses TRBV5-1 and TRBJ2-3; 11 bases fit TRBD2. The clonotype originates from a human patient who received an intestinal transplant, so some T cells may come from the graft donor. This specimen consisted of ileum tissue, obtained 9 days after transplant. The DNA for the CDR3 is TGCGCCAGCAGCTTGTTGGCGGGGACTAGCGGTACAGATACGCAGTATTTT. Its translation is CASSLLAGTSGTDTQYF. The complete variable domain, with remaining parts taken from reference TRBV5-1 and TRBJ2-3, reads KAGVTQTPRYLIKTRGQQVTLSCSPISGHRSVSWYQQTPGQGLQFLFEYFSETQRNKGNFPGRFSGRQFSNSRSEMNVSTLELGDSALYLCASSLLAGTSGTDTQYFGPGTRLTVL.